These T cell receptor beta chains were read from a single sample in a study of blood T cell repertoires in COVID-19. Produced via immunoSEQ multiplex PCR; TCRdb's table is partial and in-frame only. The table shows 290,000 or so clones, with around nine tenths occurring only once. Sequenced input: PBMCs or T cells enriched from blood (not recorded which). The receptors stem from a woman in her late teens or twenties who had recovered from COVID-19. CDR3s include the opening cysteine and the closing phenylalanine or tryptophan. The D gene is left open where the match is weak. Clone size is given for some rows only: seen once, a few or many times, or a class if the clone is expanded.

J | size | D | V | CDR3 | DNA
TRBJ1-3 | - | - | TRBV6-5 | CASSYGGPSGNTIYF | TGTGCCAGCAGTTACGGAGGGCCCTCTGGAAACACCATATATTTT
TRBJ1-1 | few | - | TRBV20-1 | CSASYSRGGVSPAFF | TGCAGTGCTAGTTATTCCAGGGGCGGAGTTAGTCCAGCTTTCTTT
TRBJ2-5 | once | - | TRBV7-8 | CASTREVGGGQETQYF | TGTGCCAGCACCAGAGAGGTCGGGGGTGGCCAAGAGACCCAGTACTTC
TRBJ2-6 | once | - | TRBV28 | CASSLFDRGPGANVLTF | TGTGCCAGCAGTTTATTCGATCGTGGGCCTGGGGCCAACGTCCTGACTTTC
TRBJ2-2 | once | - | TRBV7-9 | CASSAPGINTGELFF | TGTGCCAGCAGCGCCCCCGGGATCAACACCGGGGAGCTGTTTTTT
TRBJ2-7 | - | TRBD2 | TRBV6-5 | CASGLAEFYEQYF | TGTGCCAGCGGACTAGCGGAGTTCTACGAGCAGTACTTC
TRBJ1-2 | - | TRBD1 | TRBV7-2 | CASSLVRAGGGYGYTF | TGTGCCAGCAGCTTAGTAAGGGCAGGGGGCGGGTATGGCTACACCTTC
TRBJ2-1 | - | TRBD2 | TRBV19 | CASNSFSLAGANEQFF | TGTGCCAGTAATTCCTTCTCCCTAGCGGGAGCCAATGAGCAGTTCTTC
TRBJ1-4 | - | - | TRBV12-3/TRBV12-4 | CASSFEGREKLFF | TGTGCCAGCAGTTTTGAGGGAAGGGAAAAACTGTTTTTT
TRBJ1-1 | - | - | TRBV18 | CASSPAGGRGDTEAFF | TGTGCCAGCTCACCGGCGGGCGGACGGGGGGACACTGAAGCTTTCTTT
TRBJ2-7 | - | - | TRBV4-1 | CASSPFSPPGQGSTYEQYF | TGCGCCAGCAGCCCGTTTTCACCCCCAGGGCAGGGTAGCACCTACGAGCAGTACTTC
TRBJ1-4 | - | - | TRBV28 | CASSPARGVGGEKLFF | TGTGCCAGCTCACCCGCCCGGGGCGTGGGGGGGGAAAAACTGTTTTTT
TRBJ2-2 | - | TRBD1 | TRBV5-4 | CASSRTGFIPNTGELFF | TGTGCCAGCAGTAGGACAGGGTTTATACCAAACACCGGGGAGCTGTTTTTT
TRBJ1-1 | once | - | TRBV4-1 | CASSQGTVMNTEAFF | TGCGCCAGCAGCCAAGGTACGGTAATGAACACTGAAGCTTTCTTT
TRBJ2-1 | - | TRBD1 | TRBV4-2 | CASSPGQGRNEQFF | TGTGCCAGCAGCCCCGGACAGGGTCGCAATGAGCAGTTCTTC
TRBJ2-3 | - | - | TRBV7-2 | CAGARASTDTQYF | TGTGCCGGGGCCAGAGCTAGCACAGATACGCAGTATTTT
TRBJ2-1 | - | TRBD2 | TRBV12-5 | CASAPSLAGGLHNEQFF | TGTGCTAGTGCCCCATCTCTAGCGGGGGGGCTACACAATGAGCAGTTCTTC
TRBJ1-1 | few | - | TRBV6-6 | CASSYSSLSEAFF | TGTGCCAGCAGTTACTCGAGCCTCTCAGAAGCTTTCTTT
TRBJ2-2 | once | - | TRBV27 | CASTGSGELFF | TGTGCCAGCACGGGATCCGGGGAGCTGTTTTTT
TRBJ1-1 | - | - | TRBV9 | CASSALQGTNTEAFF | TGTGCCAGCAGCGCCTTACAGGGCACGAACACTGAAGCTTTCTTT
TRBJ2-3 | - | - | TRBV5-1 | CASSMTLIGTDTQYF | TGCGCCAGCAGCATGACTTTAATTGGGACAGATACGCAGTATTTT
TRBJ2-1 | - | TRBD2 | TRBV30 | CAWSARGLAGPYNEQFF | TGTGCCTGGAGCGCGAGGGGACTAGCGGGACCCTACAATGAGCAGTTCTTC
TRBJ1-2 | - | TRBD1 | TRBV27 | CASSGRDRRGYTF | TGTGCCAGCAGTGGCCGGGACAGGAGGGGCTACACCTTC
TRBJ1-2 | - | - | TRBV27 | CASSPKSHRVPYGYTF | TGTGCCAGCAGTCCAAAGTCCCACAGGGTGCCATATGGCTACACCTTC
TRBJ1-2 | - | TRBD1 | TRBV9 | CASTPGTGGLNYGYTF | TGTGCCAGTACCCCCGGGACAGGGGGCCTGAACTATGGCTACACCTTC
TRBJ1-2 | - | - | TRBV6-5 | CASSYSLGQGNYGYTF | TGTGCCAGCAGTTACTCTCTCGGGCAGGGGAACTATGGCTACACCTTC
TRBJ1-1 | - | TRBD1 | TRBV28 | CASSSYWVLAGGVGTEAFF | TGTGCCAGCAGTTCCTACTGGGTTCTAGCAGGGGGCGTAGGAACTGAAGCTTTCTTT
TRBJ1-6 | few | - | TRBV2 | CASSLTGSPLHF | TGTGCCAGCAGCTTAACCGGTTCACCCCTCCACTTT
TRBJ1-1 | - | TRBD1 | TRBV7-9 | CASSHKTTGVGRTEAFF | TGTGCCAGCAGCCACAAAACGACAGGGGTCGGGAGAACTGAAGCTTTCTTT
TRBJ1-2 | - | TRBD1 | TRBV4-3 | CASSQENRGYGYTF | TGCGCCAGCAGCCAAGAAAACAGGGGCTATGGCTACACCTTC
TRBJ2-1 | - | TRBD2 | TRBV4-2 | CASSQDPRLAGGGANEQFF | TGTGCCAGCAGCCAAGATCCGCGTCTAGCGGGAGGAGGGGCCAATGAGCAGTTCTTC
TRBJ2-7 | many | TRBD1 | TRBV6-1 | CASSDRDRVYEQYF | TGTGCCAGCAGTGACCGGGACAGGGTTTACGAGCAGTACTTC
TRBJ2-3 | - | TRBD2 | TRBV5-1 | CASSLLAGGPFWTDTQYF | TGCGCCAGCAGCTTACTAGCGGGGGGGCCCTTTTGGACAGATACGCAGTATTTT
TRBJ2-1 | - | TRBD2 | TRBV7-2 | CASSPGGLAGGLHNEQFF | TGTGCCAGCAGCCCGGGGGGTCTAGCGGGAGGTCTCCACAATGAGCAGTTCTTC
TRBJ2-1 | - | TRBD2 | TRBV19 | CASNTLAGGLDEQFF | TGTGCCAGTAACACCCTAGCGGGGGGTTTGGATGAGCAGTTCTTC
TRBJ2-5 | - | TRBD1 | TRBV2 | CASTETGGLETQYF | TGTGCCAGCACTGAAACAGGGGGATTGGAGACCCAGTACTTC
TRBJ1-2 | - | TRBD1 | TRBV19 | CATLPTGVHGYTF | TGTGCCACCTTACCTACAGGGGTCCATGGCTACACCTTC
TRBJ2-1 | once | TRBD2 | TRBV7-2 | CASSLKAWAGDSEQFF | TGTGCCAGCAGCTTAAAAGCCTGGGCGGGAGATAGCGAGCAGTTCTTC
TRBJ1-1 | - | TRBD1 | TRBV5-1 | CASSSGTGRNTEAFF | TGCGCCAGCAGCTCTGGGACAGGGAGGAACACTGAAGCTTTCTTT
TRBJ2-7 | - | - | TRBV27 | CASSFGGEEQYF | TGTGCCAGCAGTTTCGGTGGGGAGGAGCAGTACTTC
TRBJ1-6 | - | TRBD1 | TRBV7-2 | CASSLPGTGNNSPLHF | TGTGCCAGCAGCTTGCCCGGGACAGGAAATAATTCACCCCTCCACTTT
TRBJ2-1 | - | TRBD2 | TRBV20-1 | CSASKLAGGYNEQFF | TGCAGTGCTAGTAAGCTAGCGGGGGGATACAATGAGCAGTTCTTC
TRBJ1-2 | once | - | TRBV24-1 | CATSGIRTDSNYGYTF | TGTGCCACCAGTGGTATCCGCACGGACAGTAACTATGGCTACACCTTC
TRBJ2-5 | - | TRBD1 | TRBV4-1 | CASSQMGQGGEETQYF | TGCGCCAGCAGCCAGATGGGACAGGGTGGCGAAGAGACCCAGTACTTC
TRBJ2-1 | - | - | TRBV28 | CASSLPSSYNEQFF | TGTGCCAGCAGTTTACCGAGCTCCTACAATGAGCAGTTCTTC
TRBJ1-6 | - | TRBD1 | TRBV19 | CASSPGTGVSPLHF | TGTGCCAGTTCCCCCGGGACAGGGGTTTCACCCCTCCACTTT
TRBJ2-7 | - | - | TRBV27 | CASSPSSYEQYF | TGTGCCAGCAGCCCGAGCTCCTACGAGCAGTACTTC
TRBJ2-1 | - | - | TRBV27 | CASRPTGNRLYEQFF | TGTGCCAGCAGGCCCACAGGGAATCGGTTATATGAGCAGTTCTTC
TRBJ1-1 | - | TRBD1 | TRBV28 | CASNSPDRENTEAFF | TGTGCCAGCAACTCTCCGGACAGGGAGAACACTGAAGCTTTCTTT
TRBJ2-2 | - | - | TRBV25-1 | CASSEYSGYNTGELFF | TGTGCCAGCAGTGAATATAGCGGTTATAACACCGGGGAGCTGTTTTTT
TRBJ2-3 | once | - | TRBV6-6 | CASIRDRTDTQYF | TGTGCCAGCATTCGAGACAGGACCGATACGCAGTATTTT
TRBJ2-7 | once | TRBD2 | TRBV19 | CASSPEREGHEQYF | TGTGCCAGTAGCCCGGAGCGGGAGGGCCACGAGCAGTACTTC
TRBJ1-1 | - | - | TRBV19 | CASSSGGAGNTEAFF | TGTGCCAGTAGTTCTGGGGGCGCGGGGAACACTGAAGCTTTCTTT